Listed below are T cell receptor beta chains from one sample, sequenced in a study of shared clonotypes between healthy human individuals. The assay was immunoSEQ multiplex PCR, and TCRdb's table has in-frame clones only and misses some. The repertoire has some 2.1 million clones, about 94% of them found once; the top ten carry about 1.1%. The sequenced sample consisted of naive CD8+ T cells sorted from blood. Receptor source: a man between 18 and 35 years old in good health. Both conserved end residues are part of each CDR3. Each record gives: D gene, clone size, V gene, J gene, CDR3 length, CDR3 protein, CDR3 DNA. A D gene is named only where the DNA matches it firmly. A row's size may be missing; if present it is once, few, many or a size class.

>-|-|TRBV7-8|TRBJ1-5|12
CASSLGNQPQHF
TGTGCCAGCAGCTTGGGTAATCAGCCCCAGCATTTT
>-|-|TRBV10-1|TRBJ2-3|11
CASSSGDTQYF
TGCGCCAGCAGCTCAGGCGATACGCAGTATTTT
>TRBD1|once|TRBV6-1|TRBJ2-1|15
CASSWTGGYINEQFF
TGTGCCAGCAGTTGGACAGGGGGTTACATAAATGAGCAGTTCTTC
>-|-|TRBV5-4|TRBJ2-7|14
CASSTRGSTYEQYF
TGTGCCAGCAGCACTCGGGGGTCCACCTACGAGCAGTACTTC
>-|-|TRBV11-2|TRBJ2-7|12
CASSWTVYEQYF
TGTGCCAGCAGCTGGACAGTTTACGAGCAGTACTTC
>TRBD1|-|TRBV11-1|TRBJ2-1|16
CASSLRGPGSYNEQFF
TGTGCCAGCAGCTTAAGGGGGCCGGGGTCCTACAATGAGCAGTTCTTC
>TRBD2|few|TRBV7-9|TRBJ2-2|16
CASIPGSGGNTGELFF
TGTGCCAGCATCCCTGGCAGCGGGGGCAACACCGGGGAGCTGTTTTTT
>-|-|TRBV19|TRBJ1-1|13
CASSMGVITEAFF
TGTGCCAGTAGTATGGGAGTAATCACTGAAGCTTTCTTT
>-|-|TRBV19|TRBJ2-7|14
CASSIGVGNYEQYF
TGTGCCAGTAGTATAGGTGTCGGGAACTACGAGCAGTACTTC
>-|-|TRBV27|TRBJ2-3|16
CASSFGGSGRTDTQYF
TGTGCCAGCAGTTTTGGTGGAAGCGGTCGCACAGATACGCAGTATTTT
>TRBD2|-|TRBV30|TRBJ2-1|12
CAWSETSVEQFF
TGTGCCTGGAGTGAGACTAGCGTTGAGCAGTTCTTC
>-|-|TRBV6-6|TRBJ2-3|14
CASSPQGPTDTQYF
TGTGCCAGCAGTCCCCAGGGGCCCACAGATACGCAGTATTTT
>-|-|TRBV7-3|TRBJ2-5|12
CASSLKVETQYF
TGTGCCAGCAGCTTAAAAGTCGAGACCCAGTACTTC
>TRBD1|-|TRBV2|TRBJ2-1|14
CASSDRQGDNEQFF
TGTGCCAGCAGTGATAGGCAGGGGGACAATGAGCAGTTCTTC
>TRBD2|-|TRBV10-2|TRBJ2-5|14
CASAGLAGRETQYF
TGCGCCAGCGCCGGACTAGCGGGGAGAGAGACCCAGTACTTC
>-|few|TRBV2|TRBJ2-7|15
CASSEISPGTYEQYF
TGTGCCAGCAGTGAAATCTCGCCAGGGACCTACGAGCAGTACTTC
>TRBD2|-|TRBV11-2|TRBJ2-3|15
CASSSERDPPDTQYF
TGTGCCAGCAGCTCGGAGCGGGATCCGCCAGATACGCAGTATTTT
>TRBD1|-|TRBV2|TRBJ1-5|15
CASSEGGQSNQPQHF
TGTGCCAGCAGTGAAGGGGGACAGAGCAATCAGCCCCAGCATTTT
>-|-|TRBV27|TRBJ2-7|13
CASSLGGTYEQYF
TGTGCCAGCAGTTTAGGCGGTACCTACGAGCAGTACTTC
>-|once|TRBV4-1|TRBJ2-1|14
CASSQGGTYNEQFF
TGCGCCAGCAGCCAGGGCGGGACCTACAATGAGCAGTTCTTC
>-|-|TRBV7-9|TRBJ1-1|18
CASSHRIGAAYQNTEAFF
TGTGCCAGCAGCCACAGGATTGGGGCCGCATACCAAAACACTGAAGCTTTCTTT
>-|-|TRBV5-1|TRBJ2-7|15
CASSLYQTSSYEQYF
TGCGCCAGCAGCTTGTATCAGACTTCCTCCTACGAGCAGTACTTC
>-|-|TRBV25-1|TRBJ1-2|16
CASSENGGRNPYGYTF
TGTGCCAGCAGTGAAAACGGGGGTAGAAACCCCTATGGCTACACCTTC
>-|-|TRBV27|TRBJ1-3|14
CASSFTGSGNTIYF
TGTGCCAGCAGTTTTACCGGCTCTGGAAACACCATATATTTT
>-|-|TRBV7-2|TRBJ2-7|12
CASSFRLYEQYF
TGTGCCAGCAGCTTTCGACTGTACGAGCAGTACTTC
>TRBD2|-|TRBV4-3|TRBJ2-3|18
CASSQDPFSGSGTDTQYF
TGCGCCAGCAGCCAAGACCCTTTTAGCGGGAGTGGCACAGATACGCAGTATTTT
>TRBD1|-|TRBV2|TRBJ1-2|13
CARMTGEGYGYTF
TGTGCCAGGATGACAGGGGAGGGCTATGGCTACACCTTC
>TRBD2|once|TRBV4-3|TRBJ2-1|17
CASSQESGTSSYNEQFF
TGCGCCAGCAGCCAAGAAAGCGGGACGAGCTCCTACAATGAGCAGTTCTTC
>-|-|TRBV4-3|TRBJ1-2|15
CASSPATEIPRGYTF
TGCGCCAGCAGCCCCGCGACCGAGATCCCCCGGGGCTACACCTTC
>TRBD2|-|TRBV10-1|TRBJ2-7|14
CASSEGLASYEQYF
TGCGCCAGCAGTGAGGGACTAGCGTCCTACGAGCAGTACTTC
>-|-|TRBV4-1|TRBJ1-2|14
CASSPTTANYGYTF
TGCGCCAGCAGCCCAACGACAGCTAACTATGGCTACACCTTC
>-|-|TRBV4-2|TRBJ1-6|15
CASNPASGQLAPLHF
TGTGCCAGTAATCCCGCATCGGGCCAACTGGCACCCCTCCACTTT
>-|-|TRBV14|TRBJ1-1|15
CASSQTTLVSSEAFF
TGTGCCAGCAGCCAAACTACTCTAGTTTCCAGTGAAGCTTTCTTT
>TRBD2|-|TRBV2|TRBJ2-3|18
CASSEGLAGGSYTDTQYF
TGTGCCAGCAGTGAGGGACTAGCGGGAGGGTCGTACACAGATACGCAGTATTTT
>TRBD2|-|TRBV7-9|TRBJ2-7|16
CASSPPGLAGNYEQYF
TGTGCCAGCAGCCCCCCGGGACTAGCGGGGAACTACGAGCAGTACTTC
>TRBD1|-|TRBV5-8|TRBJ1-2|14
CASNIGQGAYGYTF
TGTGCCAGCAACATCGGACAGGGGGCCTATGGCTACACCTTC
>-|once|TRBV10-3|TRBJ1-1|13
CAIRRDTNTEAFF
TGTGCCATCAGGCGGGACACGAACACTGAAGCTTTCTTT
>TRBD1|-|TRBV27|TRBJ1-2|13
CASSPIRGLGYTF
TGTGCCAGCAGTCCAATCAGGGGGCTCGGCTACACCTTC
>TRBD1|-|TRBV6-5|TRBJ2-7|14
CASRPVAGGVEQYF
TGTGCCAGCAGGCCGGTCGCAGGGGGCGTCGAGCAGTACTTC
>-|-|TRBV11-2|TRBJ2-5|13
CASSFVYQETQYF
TGTGCCAGCAGCTTCGTCTACCAAGAGACCCAGTACTTC
>-|-|TRBV5-1|TRBJ1-3|12
CASSPPGGTIYF
TGCGCCAGCAGCCCCCCCGGGGGCACCATATATTTT
>TRBD1|-|TRBV30|TRBJ2-3|17
CAWSGQGTGRFPDTQYF
TGTGCCTGGAGTGGACAGGGGACAGGGCGGTTTCCAGATACGCAGTATTTT